The present T cell receptor beta chain was sequenced within a study of T cells in Graves' hyperthyroidism and ophthalmopathy. The CDR3 sequence is 15 residues long. The V end was cut by 3 bases, the J end by 3 bases, with 18 bases between. Germline V CDR1 and CDR2: DFQATT, SNEGSKA (reference sequence). In this sample, this clonotype turned up many times. The TCR beta CDR3 regions underwent amplification using RNA transcripts as the source. The HTBI primer set drove a first-round RT-PCR of the TCR CDR3. TCRdb used MiXCR to reprocess the multiplex PCR reads, holding one entry per CDR3 protein. The data contain a few hundred thousand distinct CDR3 sequences, around 13% of them singletons.

The source of this sequence is a woman aged 18-29 years with Graves' hyperthyroidism. Sequences were obtained from blood. The chain combines TRBV20-1 with TRBJ2-7; possible D gene TRBD2, 6 bases. As DNA, the CDR3 is TGCAGTGCTAGTCGGACGGGGGAGGCTAACTACGAGCAGTACTTC. Residues: CSASRTGEANYEQYF.